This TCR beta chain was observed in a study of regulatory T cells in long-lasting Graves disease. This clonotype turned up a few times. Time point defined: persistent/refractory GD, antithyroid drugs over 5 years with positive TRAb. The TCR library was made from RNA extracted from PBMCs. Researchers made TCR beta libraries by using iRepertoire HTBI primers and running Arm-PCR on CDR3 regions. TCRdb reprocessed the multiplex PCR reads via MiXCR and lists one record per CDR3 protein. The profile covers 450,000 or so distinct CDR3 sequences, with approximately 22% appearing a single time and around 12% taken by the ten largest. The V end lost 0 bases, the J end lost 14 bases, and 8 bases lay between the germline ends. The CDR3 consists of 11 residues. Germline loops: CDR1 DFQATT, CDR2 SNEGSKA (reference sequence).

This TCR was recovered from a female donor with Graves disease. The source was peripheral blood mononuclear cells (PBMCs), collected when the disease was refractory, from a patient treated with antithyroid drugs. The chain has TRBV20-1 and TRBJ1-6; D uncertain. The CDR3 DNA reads TGCAGTGCTAGAGATCGAGGGTCCCTCCACTTT. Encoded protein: CSARDRGSLHF.